This is a list of T cell receptor beta chains from one sample in a study of cytomegalovirus exposure and HLA in healthy donors. Here immunoSEQ multiplex PCR was the method, and the copy in TCRdb shows in-frame clones only, minus some. This table holds about 130,000 clones, about 80% found once. Sample: PBMCs. The receptor source for this set is a human donor in good health. Each CDR3 is given with its conserved first and last residue. A D gene is named only where the DNA matches it firmly. Only some rows state a clone size, as once, few, many or a class for expanded clones.

j_call v_call clone_size d_call cdr3_nt cdr3_aa
TRBJ2-2 TRBV7-9 few - TGTGCCAGCAGCTTAGCGGACAGTACAGAGTTTTTT CASSLADSTEFF
TRBJ2-1 TRBV27 - TRBD2 TGTGCCAGCAGTTTGGTCGGACTAGCGGGCTTGAGCTCCTACAATGAGCAGTTCTTC CASSLVGLAGLSSYNEQFF
TRBJ2-7 TRBV6-5 - TRBD1 TGTGCCAGCATCGACAGGGGTATCGAGCAGTACTTC CASIDRGIEQYF
TRBJ2-7 TRBV6-1 - - TGTGCCAGCGATAGGAGCCGCGAGCAGTACTTC CASDRSREQYF
TRBJ2-3 TRBV2 once TRBD1 TGTGCCAGCTCCCCGGGACAGGGGGTGGATACGCAGTATTTT CASSPGQGVDTQYF
TRBJ1-4 TRBV9 - TRBD1 TGTGCCAGCAGCCTTGGGACAGGGGCCAGGGGTGAAAAACTGTTTTTT CASSLGTGARGEKLFF
TRBJ1-1 TRBV6-4 few - TGTGCCAGCGGCTACACTGAAGCTTTCTTT CASGYTEAFF
TRBJ2-3 TRBV7-2 - TRBD2 TGTGCCAGCAGCTTAGCCCTAGCGGGGGGCACAGATACGCAGTATTTT CASSLALAGGTDTQYF
TRBJ2-5 TRBV6-1 - - TGTGCCAGCAGGGGGTGGACTATTCAAGAGACCCAGTACTTC CASRGWTIQETQYF
TRBJ2-1 TRBV6-5 few TRBD2 TGTGCCAGCAGTTATCCTAGCGGGGGGGCAAATGAGCAGTTCTTC CASSYPSGGANEQFF
TRBJ1-4 TRBV6-1 - - TGTGCCAGCAGTGAACGGGGGACAACTAATGAAAAACTGTTTTTT CASSERGTTNEKLFF
TRBJ2-7 TRBV5-1 - TRBD1 TGCGCCAGCAGAAGGACAGGCGAGTACGAGCAGTACTTC CASRRTGEYEQYF
TRBJ1-3 TRBV19 - - TGTGCCAGCGAGAATGGAAACACCATATATTTT CASENGNTIYF
TRBJ2-3 TRBV7-3 once - TGTGCCAGCAGCCCGTGGTCCGGGGGAGATACGCAGTATTTT CASSPWSGGDTQYF
TRBJ2-7 TRBV10-1 - TRBD1 TGCGCCAGCAGTGGGACAGGGGGCCTCTACGAGCAGTACTTC CASSGTGGLYEQYF
TRBJ2-5 TRBV19 - TRBD1 TGTGCCAGTAGTCCAACAGGGGAACAAGAGACCCAGTACTTC CASSPTGEQETQYF
TRBJ2-1 TRBV20-1 once - TGCAGTGCTAGAGCGGACAGTGAGCAGTTCTTC CSARADSEQFF
TRBJ1-3 TRBV28 - - TGTGCCAGCAGTTTGACTGTCCGGATCTCTGGAAACACCATATATTTT CASSLTVRISGNTIYF
TRBJ1-1 TRBV20-1 - - TGCAGTGCCCCCAGGGGTACTGAAGCTTTCTTT CSAPRGTEAFF
TRBJ2-3 TRBV14 - - TGTGCCAGCAGCCTCCTATTTGGGGCCTACACAGATACGCAGTATTTT CASSLLFGAYTDTQYF
TRBJ2-7 TRBV18 - - TGTGCCAGCTCAACGATGACAGCTGGAACCTACGAGCAGTACTTC CASSTMTAGTYEQYF
TRBJ2-2 TRBV6-1 - - TGTGCCAGCAGTGACACAGGGCCATCCGGGGAGCTGTTTTTT CASSDTGPSGELFF
TRBJ1-2 TRBV27 - TRBD1 TGTGCCAGCAGTCATCGGACAGGGGCTCTTTATGGCTACACCTTC CASSHRTGALYGYTF
TRBJ2-7 TRBV5-1 - - TGCGCCAGCAGCTCCTGGGGGGACTACGAGCAGTACTTC CASSSWGDYEQYF
TRBJ1-2 TRBV28 - - TGTGCCAGCAGTTTAAGTTTGGGGGGTCTGGGGCCCCTTTCCTTC CASSLSLGGLGPLSF
TRBJ1-2 TRBV28 - TRBD1 TGTGCCAGCAGTTTAGCCAGGGACAGGGACTATGGCTACACCTTC CASSLARDRDYGYTF
TRBJ1-6 TRBV4-1 - TRBD1 TGCGCCAGCAGCCCTACTCAGACAGGGGTTCAACCCCTCCACTTT CASSPTQTGVQPLHF
TRBJ2-7 TRBV2 - - TGTGCCAGCCCCTCCGGCTACGAGCAGTACTTC CASPSGYEQYF
TRBJ1-5 TRBV7-8 few - TGTGCCAGCAGCTTAGACAGGGGCAATCAGCCCCAGCATTTT CASSLDRGNQPQHF
TRBJ1-1 TRBV10-3 - TRBD1 TGTGCCATCAGCATTGGACAGGGGGGGAACACTGAAGCTTTCTTT CAISIGQGGNTEAFF
TRBJ2-2 TRBV2 - TRBD1 TGTGCCAGCATTATAGGGACAGGGCCCACCGGGGAGCTGTTTTTT CASIIGTGPTGELFF
TRBJ2-3 TRBV27 - TRBD1 TGTGCCAGCGCAAGGGGGGGACAGGGGCTCACAGATACGCAGTATTTT CASARGGQGLTDTQYF
TRBJ2-7 TRBV7-9 - - TGTTCCAGCAGCTTCGGTATCTCAGGGGAGCAGTACTTC CSSSFGISGEQYF
TRBJ2-5 TRBV7-8 - TRBD2 TGTGCCAGCAGCTCGGGACTAGCGGGGGGCCGGGGAGAGACCCAGTACTTC CASSSGLAGGRGETQYF
TRBJ2-3 TRBV10-3 - TRBD2 TGTGCCATCAGTGACGGGGGGAGTAGCACAGATACGCAGTATTTT CAISDGGSSTDTQYF
TRBJ1-5 TRBV7-8 - TRBD1 TGTGCCAGCAGCACAGACAGGGCTAGCAATCAGCCCCAGCATTTT CASSTDRASNQPQHF
TRBJ2-7 TRBV4-1 - TRBD2 TGCGCCAGCAGCCAAGATCCCGGGACTAGCGGCGAGCAGTACTTC CASSQDPGTSGEQYF
TRBJ2-5 TRBV14 - TRBD1 TGTGCCAGCAGCCAAGATAACATCTTGACAGGGCCCCAAGAGACCCAGTACTTC CASSQDNILTGPQETQYF
TRBJ1-2 TRBV6-5 - TRBD1 TGTGCCAGCAGTTTCCCCGGACAGGGATGGCGGGGCTACACCTTC CASSFPGQGWRGYTF
TRBJ2-5 TRBV5-1 once TRBD2 TGCGCCAGCAGCGACACTAGCGGGGGGCAAGAGACCCAGTACTTC CASSDTSGGQETQYF
TRBJ1-5 TRBV9 - TRBD1 TGTGCCAGCTCCCCGGGACAGCATAGCAATCAGCCCCAGCATTTT CASSPGQHSNQPQHF
TRBJ1-4 TRBV2 once - TGTGCCAGCAGTGAGATCCCAGGGTCCTACGAAAAACTGTTTTTT CASSEIPGSYEKLFF
TRBJ1-5 TRBV6-1 few TRBD1 TGTGCCAGCTTCCCACCGGGACAGGGGAATCAGCCCCAGCATTTT CASFPPGQGNQPQHF
TRBJ1-4 TRBV19 - - TGTGCCAGTAGTGTTGACCTAGGTGAAAAACTGTTTTTT CASSVDLGEKLFF
TRBJ2-3 TRBV6-5 - - TGTGCCAGCAGGAACAGGGATAACACAGATACGCAGTATTTT CASRNRDNTDTQYF
TRBJ2-3 TRBV11-2 - - TGTGCCAGCAGCTTAGGGAGCCAGGGCGGCGAAGGGGATACGCAGTATTTT CASSLGSQGGEGDTQYF
TRBJ1-2 TRBV2 - - TGTGCCAGCATTAACCCCGAGGTTAAGTATGGCTACACCTTC CASINPEVKYGYTF
TRBJ1-5 TRBV6-5 few TRBD1 TGTGCCAGCAGTCGGACAGGGAGCAATCAGCCCCAGCATTTT CASSRTGSNQPQHF
TRBJ1-1 TRBV5-4 - - TGTGCCAGCAGCTTGGCAGGACTCGGTGAAGCTTTCTTT CASSLAGLGEAFF
TRBJ2-3 TRBV9 - TRBD2 TGTGCCAGCAGCGGGGGACTAGACACAGATACGCAGTATTTT CASSGGLDTDTQYF
TRBJ1-1 TRBV19 few - TGTGCCAGTAGTCAGGCCGCCGACACTGAAGCTTTCTTT CASSQAADTEAFF
TRBJ2-2 TRBV21-1 - - TGTGCCAGCACCTCAGACAGGGGACGCGCGAACACCGGGGAGCTGTTTTTT CASTSDRGRANTGELFF
TRBJ2-7 TRBV11-2 few TRBD2 TGTGCCAGCAGCTTAGGAGGGCAGCGGGGTAATTATTTCGAGCAGTACTTC CASSLGGQRGNYFEQYF
TRBJ2-7 TRBV2 once - TGTGCCAGCAAGGTGGGGACTTCAAACTACGAGCAGTACTTC CASKVGTSNYEQYF